The 4 T cell receptor beta chains in this list originate from one sample, sequenced in a study of blood T cell repertoires in COVID-19. The data were produced by immunoSEQ multiplex PCR, yet TCRdb's version contains in-frame clones alone and is incomplete. The sample has about 240,000 clones; about 88% are singletons. Sequences were obtained from peripheral blood. The origin of the receptors is a woman aged 45-60 years with COVID-19, enrolled during active disease.

The chain combines TRBV19 with TRBJ1-5, with a possible D match to TRBD1 (5 bases). V dropped 5 bases and J dropped 4 bases, with 12 bases sitting between them. The CDR3 runs 14 residues. CDR1 and CDR2 (germline): LNHDA, SQIVND (reference sequence). CDR3 nucleotides: TGTGCCAGTAGTGTCCCCGGGGGTAATCAGCCCCAGCATTTT. Its protein product is CASSVPGGNQPQHF.

The rearrangement joins TRBV3-1 (or the pseudogene TRBV3-2) to TRBJ2-1, with D possibly matching TRBD2 (6 bases). Germline loops: CDR1 LGHDT, CDR2 YNNKEL (reference sequence). V was clipped by 0 bases and J by 1 base, with 16 bases between them. CDR3 length equals 18 residues. The CDR3 coding sequence is TGTGCCAGCAGCCAAGAAAGGGTCCTAGCGTGGTCCTACAATGAGCAGTTCTTC. It is translated as CASSQERVLAWSYNEQFF.

In DNA form, the CDR3 reads TGTGCCAGCAGCTGGGGGTCAGGGGGCACTAACTATGGCTACACCTTC. Protein: CASSWGSGGTNYGYTF. The chain carries TRBV5-8 and TRBJ1-2, with 8 nucleotides matching TRBD1. CDR1 is SGHTS, CDR2 YDEGEE, per germline. Trimming at V came to 3 bases and at J to 0 bases, leaving 7 bases not matched to a gene. There are 16 residues in the CDR3. Filled out from reference TRBV5-8 and TRBJ1-2, the complete variable domain reads EAGVTQSPTHLIKTRGQQATLRCSPISGHTSVYWYQQALGLGLQFLLWYDEGEERNRGNFPPRFSGRQFPNYSSELNVNALELEDSALYLCASSWGSGGTNYGYTFGSGTRLTVV.

This clone was seen more than once but under ten times. The chain employs TRBV12-3 or TRBV12-4 and TRBJ2-3; 10 nucleotides match TRBD2. CDR3 length: 12 residues. The V gene end was trimmed by 6 bases and the J gene end by 6 bases; junction bases not matched to a gene: 0. CDR3 amino acids: CASRGLADTQYF. In DNA form, the CDR3 reads TGTGCCAGCAGGGGACTAGCGGATACGCAGTATTTT.